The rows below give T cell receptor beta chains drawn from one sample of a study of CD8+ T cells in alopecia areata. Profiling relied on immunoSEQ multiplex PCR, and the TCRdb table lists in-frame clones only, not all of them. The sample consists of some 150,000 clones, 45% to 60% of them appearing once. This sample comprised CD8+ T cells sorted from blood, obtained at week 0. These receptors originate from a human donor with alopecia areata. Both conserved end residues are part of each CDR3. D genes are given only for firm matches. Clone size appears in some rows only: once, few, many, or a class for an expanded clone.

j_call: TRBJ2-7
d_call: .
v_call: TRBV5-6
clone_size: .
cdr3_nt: TGTGCCAGCGGGAACTACGAGCAGTACTTC
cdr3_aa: CASGNYEQYF

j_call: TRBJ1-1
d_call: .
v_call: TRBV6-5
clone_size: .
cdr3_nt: TGTGCCAGCAGTTACACAGGAACGAACACTGAAGCTTTCTTT
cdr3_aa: CASSYTGTNTEAFF

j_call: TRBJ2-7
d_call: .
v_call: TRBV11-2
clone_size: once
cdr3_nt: TGTGCCAGCACCAATTCCTACGAGCAGTACTTC
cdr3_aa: CASTNSYEQYF

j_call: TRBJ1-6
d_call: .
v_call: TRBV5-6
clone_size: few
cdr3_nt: TGTGCCAGCAGCTTGGATGTCGATAATTCACCCCTCCACTTT
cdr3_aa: CASSLDVDNSPLHF

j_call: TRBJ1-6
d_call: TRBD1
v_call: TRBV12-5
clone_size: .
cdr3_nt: TGTGCTAGTGGGGGACAGGAGGATTCACCCCTCCACTTT
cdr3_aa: CASGGQEDSPLHF

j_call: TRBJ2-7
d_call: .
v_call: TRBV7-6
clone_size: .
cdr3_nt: TGTGCCAGCAGCTTACAACCGGGCCCCGAACTCTACGAGCAGTACTTC
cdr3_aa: CASSLQPGPELYEQYF

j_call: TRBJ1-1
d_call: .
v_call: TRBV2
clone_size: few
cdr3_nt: TGTGCCAGAATCGAGAACACTGAAGCTTTCTTT
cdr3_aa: CARIENTEAFF

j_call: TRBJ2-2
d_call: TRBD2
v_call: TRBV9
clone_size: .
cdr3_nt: TGTGCCAGCAGCGCCCGACTAGCGCGGAACACCGGGGAGCTGTTTTTT
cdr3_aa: CASSARLARNTGELFF

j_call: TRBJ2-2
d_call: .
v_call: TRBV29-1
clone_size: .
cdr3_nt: TGCAGCGTTGAAGTGTATAGCAGGGCCGGGGAGCTGTTTTTT
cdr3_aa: CSVEVYSRAGELFF

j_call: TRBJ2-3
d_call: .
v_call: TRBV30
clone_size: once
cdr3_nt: TGTGCCTGGACGAGGGGGGGAATGGCAGATACGCAGTATTTT
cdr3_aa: CAWTRGGMADTQYF

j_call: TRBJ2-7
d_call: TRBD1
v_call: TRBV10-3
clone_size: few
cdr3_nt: TGTGCCATCACCAACTTGACAGGGGCCACCTACGAGCAGTACTTC
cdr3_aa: CAITNLTGATYEQYF

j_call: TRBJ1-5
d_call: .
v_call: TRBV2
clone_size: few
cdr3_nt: TGTGCCAGCAGGGACTCTGGTCAGCCCCAGCATTTT
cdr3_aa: CASRDSGQPQHF